This entry describes one TCR beta chain. Deletions cut 11 bases from V and 0 bases from J, with 12 bases between. Per germline, CDR1 SGHAT and CDR2 FQDESV (reference sequence). The CDR3 consists of 13 residues. This sample was included in a study of vaccination and CD4 T cells after COVID-19. TCRdb called the PCR reads again in MiXCR, with one record for every CDR3 protein. Of just over 20,000 distinct CDR3 sequences listed, roughly three fifths are singletons. V is TRBV11-1 and J is TRBJ2-3, with D perhaps TRBD2 (5 bases). Here the sequenced sample was CD4+ T cells from blood, taken before SARS-CoV-2 vaccination. This clonotype was sampled from a human donor who had recovered from COVID-19. CDR3 protein: CAAAAASTDTQYF. As DNA, the CDR3 is TGTGCCGCGGCAGCGGCCAGCACAGATACGCAGTATTTT.